This T cell receptor beta chain was captured by sequencing in a study of T-cell memory formation after mild COVID-19. Turning to the study itself: In these data, TCR clusters were largely donor specific. Notes on the study in general: Among clones contracting day 15 to 85, CD4/CD8 was balanced, whereas later expanders leaned CD4+. Clones from the second wave (peaking day 37) had unconfirmed SARS-CoV-2 specificity.

The CDR3 contains 18 residues. Trimming stripped 3 bases from V and 0 bases from J, with 18 bases between. Germline values: CDR1 SEHNR, CDR2 FQNEAQ (reference sequence). TCR alpha and TCR beta cDNA libraries carrying sample barcodes and UMIs came from 5'RACE with constant-segment primers. In TCRdb, the 5' RACE reads were re-called with MiXCR into one record per CDR3 protein. The sample records fewer than 650,000 distinct CDR3 sequences, less than 25% being singletons. A word on this clonotype: What it recognizes is unknown.

The sequenced sample consisted of PBMCs or a T cell subset sorted from them (not recorded which). The chain carries TRBV7-9 and TRBJ2-1; D may match TRBD1 or TRBD2 (5 bases each). The TCR sequence derives from an adult woman who had mild COVID-19 (a few samples of this study predate the infection). Cell type and time point are not known. For the CDR3, the DNA is TGTGCCAGCAGCTTTCCAGGGACGAGGGCCCTCTCCTACAATGAGCAGTTCTTC. Translation: CASSFPGTRALSYNEQFF.